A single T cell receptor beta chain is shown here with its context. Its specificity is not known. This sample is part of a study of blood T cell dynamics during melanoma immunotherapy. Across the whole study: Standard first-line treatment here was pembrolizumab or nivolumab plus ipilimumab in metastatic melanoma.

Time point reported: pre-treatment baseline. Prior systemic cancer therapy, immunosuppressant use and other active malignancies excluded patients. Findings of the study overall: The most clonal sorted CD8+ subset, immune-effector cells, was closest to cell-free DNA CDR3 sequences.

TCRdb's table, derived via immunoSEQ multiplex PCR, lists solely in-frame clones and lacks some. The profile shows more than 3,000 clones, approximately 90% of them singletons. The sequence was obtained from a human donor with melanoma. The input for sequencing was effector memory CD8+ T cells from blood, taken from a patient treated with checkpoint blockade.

Here the CDR3 DNA reads TGTGCCAGCAGCTTACAGGCGGCCACCGGGGAGCTGTTTTTT. The encoded protein is CASSLQAATGELFF. J is TRBJ2-2 and V is TRBV13; D unresolved. Per the germline V gene, CDR1 is PRHDT and CDR2 is FYEKMQ (reference sequence). V dropped 2 bases and J dropped 4 bases, with 8 bases sitting between them. The CDR3 sequence is 14 residues long.